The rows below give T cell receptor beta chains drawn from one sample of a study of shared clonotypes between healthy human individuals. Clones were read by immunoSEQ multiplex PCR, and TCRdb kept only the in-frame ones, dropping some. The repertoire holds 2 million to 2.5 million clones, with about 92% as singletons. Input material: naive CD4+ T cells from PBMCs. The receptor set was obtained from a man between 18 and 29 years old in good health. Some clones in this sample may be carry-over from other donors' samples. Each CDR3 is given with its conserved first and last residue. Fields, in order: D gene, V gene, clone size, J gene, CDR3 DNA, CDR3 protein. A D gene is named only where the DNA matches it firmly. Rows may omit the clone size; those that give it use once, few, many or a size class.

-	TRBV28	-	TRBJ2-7	TGTGCCAGCAGTTTAGTGTCTTCGTGGGACGAGCAGTACTTC	CASSLVSSWDEQYF
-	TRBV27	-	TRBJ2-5	TGTGCCAGCAGCTTTAGTGTCTTAGGAGAGACCCAGTACTTC	CASSFSVLGETQYF
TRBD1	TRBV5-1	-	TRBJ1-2	TGCGCCAGCAGTTACTTGCCTTTACAGGGGAACTATGGCTACACCTTC	CASSYLPLQGNYGYTF
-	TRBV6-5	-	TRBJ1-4	TGTGCCAGCAGGGACCTAGAAGGAAAACTGTTTTTT	CASRDLEGKLFF
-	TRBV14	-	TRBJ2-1	TGTGCCAGCAGCCGGGACCCAGGGTCCTACAATGAGCAGTTCTTC	CASSRDPGSYNEQFF
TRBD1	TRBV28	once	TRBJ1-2	TGTGCCAGCAGTTTGGGGACAGGGCTCTATGGCTACACCTTC	CASSLGTGLYGYTF
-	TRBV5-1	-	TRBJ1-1	TGCGCCAGCAGCCCCCTGACTCACCTCACTGAAGCTTTCTTT	CASSPLTHLTEAFF
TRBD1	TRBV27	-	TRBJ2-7	TGTGCCAGCAGGGTAGGGACAGCCGCATACGAGCAGTACTTC	CASRVGTAAYEQYF
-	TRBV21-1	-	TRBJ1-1	TGTGCCAGCAGCCTCCGAGGCGGACAGTTGAACACTGAAGCTTTCTTT	CASSLRGGQLNTEAFF
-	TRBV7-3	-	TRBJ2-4	TGTGCCAGCAGCTTAAGTGGGGGCTCCAAAAACATTCAGTACTTC	CASSLSGGSKNIQYF
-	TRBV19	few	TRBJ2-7	TGTGCCACCCCGACTGGGTTAGGCGAGCAGTACTTC	CATPTGLGEQYF
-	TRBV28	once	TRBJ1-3	TGTGCCAGCGTGTCCTACAGGGTGACTGGAAACACCATATATTTT	CASVSYRVTGNTIYF
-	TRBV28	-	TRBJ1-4	TGTGCCAGCAGGGGCAGCCGCCAGTTTAATGAAAAACTGTTTTTT	CASRGSRQFNEKLFF
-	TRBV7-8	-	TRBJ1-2	TGTGCCAGCAGCTCGAACTTCGACAGTAACTATGGCTACACCTTC	CASSSNFDSNYGYTF
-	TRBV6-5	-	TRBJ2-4	TGTGCCAGCAGTTACGGGAACATTCAGTACTTC	CASSYGNIQYF
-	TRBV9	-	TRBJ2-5	TGTGCCAGCAGCGTAGCGCCAGGGATGGCGACCCAGTACTTC	CASSVAPGMATQYF
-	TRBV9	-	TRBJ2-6	TGTGCCAGCAGCGTAGCTGTGAGGGTAGGGGCTTCTGGGGCCAACGTCCTGACTTTC	CASSVAVRVGASGANVLTF
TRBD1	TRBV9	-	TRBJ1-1	TGTGCCAGCAGCGTAGATCTACAGGGGGCGCGCGGGACTGAAGCTTTCTTT	CASSVDLQGARGTEAFF
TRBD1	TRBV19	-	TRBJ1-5	TGTGCCAGTGGAGGGGGGACAGCACAAGATCAGCCCCAGCATTTT	CASGGGTAQDQPQHF
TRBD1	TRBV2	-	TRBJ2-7	TGTGCCAGCAGCGAACAGGGGCTAGGTTACGAGCAGTACTTC	CASSEQGLGYEQYF
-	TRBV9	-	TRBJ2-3	TGTGCCAGCAGCGCCTATTCTAGGGGGGGCCCAGATACGCAGTATTTT	CASSAYSRGGPDTQYF
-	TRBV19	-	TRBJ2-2	TGTGCCAGTAGGTCGAGGGACGGCTACACCGGGGAGCTGTTTTTT	CASRSRDGYTGELFF
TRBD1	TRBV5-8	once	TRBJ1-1	TGTGCCAGCAGCTTGGGGACAGGGCGGAACACTGAAGCTTTCTTT	CASSLGTGRNTEAFF
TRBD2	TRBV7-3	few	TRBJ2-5	TGTGCCAGCAGCCCCCGAGCTAGCGGGAGATGGGAGACCCAGTACTTC	CASSPRASGRWETQYF
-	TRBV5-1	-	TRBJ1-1	TGCGCCAGCAGCTTAACAGGCTCTAACACTGAAGCTTTCTTT	CASSLTGSNTEAFF
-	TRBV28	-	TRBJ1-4	TGTGCCAGCAGCTATGTCAGGGGACCTAATGAAAAACTGTTTTTT	CASSYVRGPNEKLFF
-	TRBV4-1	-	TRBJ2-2	TGCGCCAGCAGCCGCAACCACGAGTTCGCGAACACCGGGGAGCTGTTTTTT	CASSRNHEFANTGELFF
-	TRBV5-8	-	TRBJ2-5	TGTGCCAGCAGCTTGGGGACTCACAGGGACCAAGAGACCCAGTACTTC	CASSLGTHRDQETQYF
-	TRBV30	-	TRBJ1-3	TGTGCCTGGAGTGTAGGGCCCGGAAACACCATATATTTT	CAWSVGPGNTIYF
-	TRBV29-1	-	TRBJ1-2	TGCAGCGTTGAAAGAAGGGGCGGGGCTGGCTACACCTTC	CSVERRGGAGYTF
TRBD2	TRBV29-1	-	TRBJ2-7	TGCAGCGTCCACGGACCCGGGGGGTCCTACGAGCAGTACTTC	CSVHGPGGSYEQYF
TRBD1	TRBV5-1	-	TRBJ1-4	TGCGCCAGCAGCTCCCGGGGACAGGGAGGTGAAAAACTGTTTTTT	CASSSRGQGGEKLFF
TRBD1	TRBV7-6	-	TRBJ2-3	TGTGCCAGCAGCTTCCCAGCTACAGGGGCAGATACGCAGTATTTT	CASSFPATGADTQYF
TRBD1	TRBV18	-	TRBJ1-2	TGTGCCAGCTCACCCCTGGACAGGGGAGGCTATGGCTACACCTTC	CASSPLDRGGYGYTF
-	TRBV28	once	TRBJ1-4	TGTGCCAGCAGTTTGGTAGGGGCGGAAGGGGATGAAAAACTGTTTTTT	CASSLVGAEGDEKLFF
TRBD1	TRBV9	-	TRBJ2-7	TGTGCCAGCAGCACAGGGACAGAGTCCTACGAGCAGTACTTC	CASSTGTESYEQYF
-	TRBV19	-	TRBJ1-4	TGTGCCAGTAGTGGGACATGGAGTGGAAAACTGTTTTTT	CASSGTWSGKLFF
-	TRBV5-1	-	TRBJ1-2	TGCGCCAGCAGCTTAGATACAGGGAATCGGGATGGCTACACCTTC	CASSLDTGNRDGYTF
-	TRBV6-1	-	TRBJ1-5	TGTGCCAGCAGTGGGGACCATCGGCCCCAGCATTTT	CASSGDHRPQHF
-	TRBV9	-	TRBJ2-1	TGTGCCAGCAGCGTAGGCATAGGGGCTAGTTCCTACAATGAGCAGTTCTTC	CASSVGIGASSYNEQFF
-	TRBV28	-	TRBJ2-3	TGTGCCAGCAGTTTCGGACCTAGCACAGATACGCAGTATTTT	CASSFGPSTDTQYF
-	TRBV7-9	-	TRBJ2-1	TGTGCCAGCAGCTTGGCGGGGCCTCGGAATGAGCAGTTCTTC	CASSLAGPRNEQFF
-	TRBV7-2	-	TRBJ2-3	TGTGCCAGCAGCCCGGGGGAGCGGGCCAACACAGATACGCAGTATTTT	CASSPGERANTDTQYF
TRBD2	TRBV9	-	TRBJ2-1	TGTGCCAGCAGCTCCCGACTAGCGGGAGGGTACAATGAGCAGTTCTTC	CASSSRLAGGYNEQFF
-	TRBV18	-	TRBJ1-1	TGTGCCAGCTCACGGCCGGCACCCTCGAACACTGAAGCTTTCTTT	CASSRPAPSNTEAFF
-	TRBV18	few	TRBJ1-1	TGTGCCAGCTCACCCGAAAGGAACACTGAAGCTTTCTTT	CASSPERNTEAFF
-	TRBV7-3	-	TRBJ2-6	TGTGCCAGCAGCTCACCGTCGATAGGGGCCAACGTCCTGACTTTC	CASSSPSIGANVLTF
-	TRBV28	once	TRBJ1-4	TGTGCCAGCAGTCCTAATGTAGTGTCGGGTGAAAAACTGTTTTTT	CASSPNVVSGEKLFF
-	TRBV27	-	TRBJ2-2	TGTGCCAGCAGTCGACTAGGGGGCACCGGGGAGCTGTTTTTT	CASSRLGGTGELFF
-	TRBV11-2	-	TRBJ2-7	TGTGCCAGCAGCTTAGAAACGGAAACCTACGAGCAGTACTTC	CASSLETETYEQYF
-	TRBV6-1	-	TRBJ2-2	TGTGCCAGCAGTGAAGCGGGGGACCCTACCTCCCTGGGGGAGCTGTTTTTT	CASSEAGDPTSLGELFF
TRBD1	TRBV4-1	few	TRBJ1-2	TGCGCCAGCAGCCAAGAAGGACAGGGGGCGATCGGCTACACCTTC	CASSQEGQGAIGYTF
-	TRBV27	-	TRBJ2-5	TGTGCCAGCAGTCTTAGAGTTTTGGAGACCCAGTACTTC	CASSLRVLETQYF
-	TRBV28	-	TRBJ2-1	TGTGCCAGCACGGGCCCAGGTGAGCAGTTCTTC	CASTGPGEQFF
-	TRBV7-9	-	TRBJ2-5	TGTGCCAGCAGCTTTGACCCCGGGACATCTGGGCAAGAGACCCAGTACTTC	CASSFDPGTSGQETQYF